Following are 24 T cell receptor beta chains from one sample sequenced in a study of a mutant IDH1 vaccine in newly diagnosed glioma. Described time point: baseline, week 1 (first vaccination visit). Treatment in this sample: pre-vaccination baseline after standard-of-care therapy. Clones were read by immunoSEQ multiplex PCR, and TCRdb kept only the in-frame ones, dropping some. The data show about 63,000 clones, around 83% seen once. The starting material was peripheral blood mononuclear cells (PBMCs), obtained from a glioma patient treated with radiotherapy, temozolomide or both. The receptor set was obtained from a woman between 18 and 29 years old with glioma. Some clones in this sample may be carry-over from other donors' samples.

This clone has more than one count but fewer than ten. The chain's CDR3 is CASSFTPKREQYF. The CDR3 DNA sequence: TGCGCCAGCAGCTTTACCCCGAAGCGCGAGCAGTACTTC. The genes are TRBV5-1 and TRBJ2-7, with D unclear. This CDR3 is 13 amino acids long. In germline, CDR1 is SGHRS, CDR2 YFSETQ. Trimming pared 2 bases from V and 6 bases from J, leaving 12 bases between.

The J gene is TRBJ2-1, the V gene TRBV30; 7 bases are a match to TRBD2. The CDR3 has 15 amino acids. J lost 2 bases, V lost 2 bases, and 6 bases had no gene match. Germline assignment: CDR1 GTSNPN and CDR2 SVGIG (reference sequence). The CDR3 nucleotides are TGTGCCTGGAGTAGCTGGGGGAGGGCCTACAATGAGCAGTTCTTC. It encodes CAWSSWGRAYNEQFF.

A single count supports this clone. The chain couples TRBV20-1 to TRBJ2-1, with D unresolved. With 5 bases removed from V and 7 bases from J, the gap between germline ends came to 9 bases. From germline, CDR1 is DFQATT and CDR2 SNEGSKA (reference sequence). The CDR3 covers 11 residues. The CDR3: CSAGPRNEQFF. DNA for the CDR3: TGCAGTGCTGGCCCCAGGAATGAGCAGTTCTTC.

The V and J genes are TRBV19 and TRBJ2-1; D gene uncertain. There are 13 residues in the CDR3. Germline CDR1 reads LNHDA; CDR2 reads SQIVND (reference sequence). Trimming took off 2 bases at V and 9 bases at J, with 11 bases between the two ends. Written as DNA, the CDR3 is TGTGCCAGTAGTATACAGCCCAGGAGTGAGCAGTTCTTC. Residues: CASSIQPRSEQFF.

CDR3 loop: CASTPSGGGLEQYF. As DNA, the CDR3 is TGCGCCAGCACCCCGTCTGGCGGGGGGCTTGAGCAGTACTTC. The chain joins TRBV5-1 to TRBJ2-7; 8 bases fit TRBD2. This CDR3 contains 14 residues. J gave up 7 bases and V 6 bases, and 12 bases lay outside the gene matches. CDR1 and CDR2 from the germline V gene are SGHRS and YFSETQ.

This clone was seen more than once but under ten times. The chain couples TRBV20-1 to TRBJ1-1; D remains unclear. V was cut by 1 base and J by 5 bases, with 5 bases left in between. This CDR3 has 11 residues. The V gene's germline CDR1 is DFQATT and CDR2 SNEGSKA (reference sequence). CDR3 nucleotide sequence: TGCAGTGCTAGAGGGTTGACTGAAGCTTTCTTT. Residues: CSARGLTEAFF.

This chain's CDR3 is CASSHGQFNEQFF. For the CDR3, the DNA is TGTGCCAGCAGCCATGGACAGTTCAATGAGCAGTTCTTC. The rearrangement joins TRBV7-9 to TRBJ2-1; maybe TRBD1 (6 bases). The CDR3 is 13 residues long. Germline V gives CDR1 SEHNR, CDR2 FQNEAQ (reference sequence). V was shortened by 5 bases and J by 6 bases, with 11 bases between the two germline ends.

CDR3 loop: CASSSDRGTEAFF. The CDR3 DNA reads as TGTGCCAGTAGTTCGGACAGGGGGACTGAAGCTTTCTTT. The chain recombines TRBV19 with TRBJ1-1; the match to TRBD1 covers 10 bases. This CDR3 region has 13 residues. Germline CDR1 LNHDA, CDR2 SQIVND (reference sequence). With V trimmed by 5 bases and J by 5 bases, 2 bases remained unmatched.

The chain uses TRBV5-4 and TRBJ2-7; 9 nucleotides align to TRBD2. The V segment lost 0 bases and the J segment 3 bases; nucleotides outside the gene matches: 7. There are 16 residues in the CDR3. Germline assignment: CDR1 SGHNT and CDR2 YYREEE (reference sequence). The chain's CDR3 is CASSLAASGTLYEQYF. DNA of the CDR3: TGTGCCAGCAGCTTGGCGGCTAGCGGGACGCTCTACGAGCAGTACTTC.

The CDR3 loop is CASSSRSQETQYF. The CDR3 DNA is TGTGCCAGCAGCTCCAGATCCCAAGAGACCCAGTACTTC. The chain uses TRBV7-8 and TRBJ2-5; D remains unclear. The CDR3 length is 13 residues. V gave up 4 bases and J gave up 1 base, with 7 bases separating them. Looked up from germline, CDR1 is SGHVS and CDR2 is FQNEAQ. Combining the CDR3 with reference TRBV7-8 and TRBJ2-5 gives the whole variable domain GAGVSQSPRYKVAKRGQDVALRCDPISGHVSLFWYQQALGQGPEFLTYFQNEAQLDKSGLPSDRFFAERPEGSVSTLKIQRTQQEDSAVYLCASSSRSQETQYFGPGTRLLVL.

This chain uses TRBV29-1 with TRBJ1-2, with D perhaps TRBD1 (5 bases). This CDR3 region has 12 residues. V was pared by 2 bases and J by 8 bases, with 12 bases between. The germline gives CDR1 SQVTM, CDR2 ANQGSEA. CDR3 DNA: TGCAGCGTTGAATTGTGGACACGGGGCTACACCTTC. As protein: CSVELWTRGYTF.

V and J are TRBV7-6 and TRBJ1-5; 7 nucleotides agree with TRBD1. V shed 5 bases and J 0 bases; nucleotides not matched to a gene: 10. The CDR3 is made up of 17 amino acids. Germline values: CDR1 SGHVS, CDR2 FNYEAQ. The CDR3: CASSPLGGQNSNQPQHF. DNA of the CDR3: TGTGCCAGCAGCCCCTTGGGGGGACAGAATAGCAATCAGCCCCAGCATTTT.

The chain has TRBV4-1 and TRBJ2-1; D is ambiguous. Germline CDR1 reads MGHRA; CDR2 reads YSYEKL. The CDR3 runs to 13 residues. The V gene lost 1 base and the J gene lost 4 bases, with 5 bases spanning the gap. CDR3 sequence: CASSQGVYNEQFF. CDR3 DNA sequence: TGCGCCAGCAGCCAAGGCGTGTACAATGAGCAGTTCTTC.

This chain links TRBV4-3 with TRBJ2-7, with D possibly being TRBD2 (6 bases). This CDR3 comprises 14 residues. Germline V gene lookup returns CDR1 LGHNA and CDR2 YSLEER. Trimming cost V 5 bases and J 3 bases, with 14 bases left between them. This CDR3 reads CASSDRDGSYEQYF. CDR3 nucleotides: TGCGCCAGCAGCGACCGGGACGGGAGCTACGAGCAGTACTTC.

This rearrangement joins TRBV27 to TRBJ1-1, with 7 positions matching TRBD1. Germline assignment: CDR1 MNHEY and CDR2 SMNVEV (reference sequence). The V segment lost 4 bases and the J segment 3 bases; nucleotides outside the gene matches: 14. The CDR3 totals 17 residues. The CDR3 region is CASSSYANPQGDTEAFF. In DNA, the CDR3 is TGTGCCAGCAGTTCCTACGCGAACCCTCAGGGGGACACTGAAGCTTTCTTT.

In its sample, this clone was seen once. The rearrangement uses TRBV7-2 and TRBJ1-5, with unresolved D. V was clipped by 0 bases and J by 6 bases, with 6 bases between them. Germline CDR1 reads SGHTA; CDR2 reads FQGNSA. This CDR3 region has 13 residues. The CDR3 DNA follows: TGTGCCAGCAGCTTAGCGAAGAGTCAGCCCCAGCATTTT. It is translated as CASSLAKSQPQHF.

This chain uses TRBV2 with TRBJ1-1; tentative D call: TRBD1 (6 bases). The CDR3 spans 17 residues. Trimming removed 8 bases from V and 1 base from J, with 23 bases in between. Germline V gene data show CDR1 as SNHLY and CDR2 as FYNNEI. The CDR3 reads CASPWVGGEGWNTEAFF. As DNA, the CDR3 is TGTGCCAGCCCTTGGGTGGGGGGCGAAGGGTGGAACACTGAAGCTTTCTTT.

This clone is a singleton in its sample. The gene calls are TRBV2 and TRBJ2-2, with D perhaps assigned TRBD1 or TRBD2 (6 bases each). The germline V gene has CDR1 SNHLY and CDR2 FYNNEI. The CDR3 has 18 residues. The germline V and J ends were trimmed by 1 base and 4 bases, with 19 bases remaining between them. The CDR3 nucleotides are TGTGCCAGCAGTGAAGGGGGGGCTTCTCGGGGGCGCACCGGGGAGCTGTTTTTT. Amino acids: CASSEGGASRGRTGELFF.

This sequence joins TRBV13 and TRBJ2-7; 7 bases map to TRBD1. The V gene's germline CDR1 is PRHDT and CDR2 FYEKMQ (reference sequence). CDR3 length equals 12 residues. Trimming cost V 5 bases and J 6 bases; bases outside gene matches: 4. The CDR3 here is CASSTRTGEQYF. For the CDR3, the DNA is TGTGCCAGCAGCACCCGGACAGGCGAGCAGTACTTC.

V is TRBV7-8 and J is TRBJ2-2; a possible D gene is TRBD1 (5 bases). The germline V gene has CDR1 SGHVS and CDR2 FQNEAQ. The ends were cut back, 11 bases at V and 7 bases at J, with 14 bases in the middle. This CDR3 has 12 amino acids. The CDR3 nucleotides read TGTGCCCACCTAGGGGCCGACGGGGAGCTGTTTTTT. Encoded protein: CAHLGADGELFF.

In DNA form, the CDR3 reads TGTGCCAGCAGCTGGAACACCGGGGAGCTGTTTTTT. It codes for CASSWNTGELFF. This chain joins TRBV6-6 and TRBJ2-2; D remains unclear. With 6 bases removed from V and 1 base from J, the gap between germline ends came to 3 bases. CDR3 length: 12 amino acids. Germline-derived CDR1 and CDR2 are MNHNY and SVGAGI (reference sequence).

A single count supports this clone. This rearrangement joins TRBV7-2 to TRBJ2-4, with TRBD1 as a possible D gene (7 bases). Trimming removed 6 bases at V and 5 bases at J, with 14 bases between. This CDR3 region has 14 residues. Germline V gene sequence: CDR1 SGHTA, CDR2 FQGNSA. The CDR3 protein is CASSRRGTENIQYF. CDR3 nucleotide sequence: TGTGCCAGCAGTCGCCGCGGGACAGAAAACATTCAGTACTTC.

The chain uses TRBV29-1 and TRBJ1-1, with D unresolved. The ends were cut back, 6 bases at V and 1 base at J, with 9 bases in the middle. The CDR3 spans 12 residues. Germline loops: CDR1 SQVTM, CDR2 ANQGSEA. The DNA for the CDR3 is TGCAGCGTCCGTCGGGCGAACACTGAAGCTTTCTTT. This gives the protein CSVRRANTEAFF.

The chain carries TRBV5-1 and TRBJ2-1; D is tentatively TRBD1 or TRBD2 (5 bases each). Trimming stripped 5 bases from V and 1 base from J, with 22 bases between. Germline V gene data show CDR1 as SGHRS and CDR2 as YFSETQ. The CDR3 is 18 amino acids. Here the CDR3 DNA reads TGCGCCAGCAGTTTCATAGGGGATCGGGGAGCGTCCTACAATGAGCAGTTCTTC. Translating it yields CASSFIGDRGASYNEQFF.